This TCR beta chain was profiled in a study of cytomegalovirus exposure and HLA in healthy donors. Overall study: A later analysis reported the approximately 120 validation repertoires used the same platform as the 666 first-cohort repertoires. Study-wide points: In vitro work confirmed that a few CMV-associated chains recognize CMV antigens. The study listed some 160 cytomegalovirus-associated TCR beta chains.

The table came from immunoSEQ multiplex PCR; TCRdb's copy has only in-frame clones and leaves some out. The sample holds 200,000 to 300,000 clones, less than 95% seen once. The CDR3 extends over 13 amino acids. V lost 2 bases, J lost 1 base, and 8 bases lay in between. Germline assignment: CDR1 SQVTM and CDR2 ANQGSEA. Regarding this clone: Its target is not known.

The TCR originated in a woman in her twenties or thirties in good health and CMV-seronegative. The source material was PBMCs. The chain couples TRBV29-1 to TRBJ2-5, with a weak D call TRBD2 (5 bases). The CDR3 spells CSVERGIQETQYF. The CDR3 DNA reads TGCAGCGTTGAACGAGGGATCCAAGAGACCCAGTACTTC.